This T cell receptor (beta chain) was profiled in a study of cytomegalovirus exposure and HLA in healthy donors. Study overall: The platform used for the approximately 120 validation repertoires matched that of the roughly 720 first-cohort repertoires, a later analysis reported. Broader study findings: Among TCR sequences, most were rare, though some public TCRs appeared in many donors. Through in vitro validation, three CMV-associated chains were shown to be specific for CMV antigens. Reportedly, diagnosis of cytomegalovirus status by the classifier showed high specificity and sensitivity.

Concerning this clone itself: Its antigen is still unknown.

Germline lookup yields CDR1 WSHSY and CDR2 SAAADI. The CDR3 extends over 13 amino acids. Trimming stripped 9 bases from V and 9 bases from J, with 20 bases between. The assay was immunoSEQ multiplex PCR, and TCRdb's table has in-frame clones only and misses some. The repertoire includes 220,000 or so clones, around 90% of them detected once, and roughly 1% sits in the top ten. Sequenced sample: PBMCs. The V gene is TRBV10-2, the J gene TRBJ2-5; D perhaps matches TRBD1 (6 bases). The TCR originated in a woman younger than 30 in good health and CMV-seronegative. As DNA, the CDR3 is TGCGCCAGTAGACCACCACAGGGTACGTCCCAGTACTTC. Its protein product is CASRPPQGTSQYF.